One TCR beta chain is described in this entry. This CDR3 spans 11 amino acids. The V segment lost 4 bases and the J segment 17 bases; nucleotides outside the gene matches: 5. The germline CDR1 and CDR2 sequences are MNHGY and SVAAGI. This entry belongs to a study of blood T cell repertoires in COVID-19. This table comes from immunoSEQ multiplex PCR, and its TCRdb copy is limited to in-frame clones, with some not included. The table includes about 160,000 clones, approximately 90% detected once. The clonotype originates from a woman in her fifties or sixties who had recovered from COVID-19. The sample consisted of peripheral blood. The rearrangement links TRBV6-9 to TRBJ1-4, with TRBD1 identical over 9 bases. CDR3 region: CASSLQGALFF. DNA for the CDR3: TGTGCCAGCAGTTTACAGGGGGCTTTATTTTTT.